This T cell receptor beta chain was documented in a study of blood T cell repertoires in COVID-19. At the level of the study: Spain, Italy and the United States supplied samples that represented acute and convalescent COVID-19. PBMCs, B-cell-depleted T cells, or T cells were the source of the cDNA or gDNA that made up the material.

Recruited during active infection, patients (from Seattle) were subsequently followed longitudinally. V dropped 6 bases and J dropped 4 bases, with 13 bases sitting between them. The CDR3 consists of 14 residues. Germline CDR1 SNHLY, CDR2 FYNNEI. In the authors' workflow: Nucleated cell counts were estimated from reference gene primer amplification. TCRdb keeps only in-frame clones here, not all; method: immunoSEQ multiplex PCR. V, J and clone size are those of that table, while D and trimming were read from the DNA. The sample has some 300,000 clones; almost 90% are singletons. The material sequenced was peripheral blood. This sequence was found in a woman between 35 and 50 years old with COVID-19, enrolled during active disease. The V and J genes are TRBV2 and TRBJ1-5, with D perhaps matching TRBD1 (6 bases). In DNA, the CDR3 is TGTGCCAGCAGGTCCAGGACAGATAATCAGCCCCAGCATTTT. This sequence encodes CASRSRTDNQPQHF.